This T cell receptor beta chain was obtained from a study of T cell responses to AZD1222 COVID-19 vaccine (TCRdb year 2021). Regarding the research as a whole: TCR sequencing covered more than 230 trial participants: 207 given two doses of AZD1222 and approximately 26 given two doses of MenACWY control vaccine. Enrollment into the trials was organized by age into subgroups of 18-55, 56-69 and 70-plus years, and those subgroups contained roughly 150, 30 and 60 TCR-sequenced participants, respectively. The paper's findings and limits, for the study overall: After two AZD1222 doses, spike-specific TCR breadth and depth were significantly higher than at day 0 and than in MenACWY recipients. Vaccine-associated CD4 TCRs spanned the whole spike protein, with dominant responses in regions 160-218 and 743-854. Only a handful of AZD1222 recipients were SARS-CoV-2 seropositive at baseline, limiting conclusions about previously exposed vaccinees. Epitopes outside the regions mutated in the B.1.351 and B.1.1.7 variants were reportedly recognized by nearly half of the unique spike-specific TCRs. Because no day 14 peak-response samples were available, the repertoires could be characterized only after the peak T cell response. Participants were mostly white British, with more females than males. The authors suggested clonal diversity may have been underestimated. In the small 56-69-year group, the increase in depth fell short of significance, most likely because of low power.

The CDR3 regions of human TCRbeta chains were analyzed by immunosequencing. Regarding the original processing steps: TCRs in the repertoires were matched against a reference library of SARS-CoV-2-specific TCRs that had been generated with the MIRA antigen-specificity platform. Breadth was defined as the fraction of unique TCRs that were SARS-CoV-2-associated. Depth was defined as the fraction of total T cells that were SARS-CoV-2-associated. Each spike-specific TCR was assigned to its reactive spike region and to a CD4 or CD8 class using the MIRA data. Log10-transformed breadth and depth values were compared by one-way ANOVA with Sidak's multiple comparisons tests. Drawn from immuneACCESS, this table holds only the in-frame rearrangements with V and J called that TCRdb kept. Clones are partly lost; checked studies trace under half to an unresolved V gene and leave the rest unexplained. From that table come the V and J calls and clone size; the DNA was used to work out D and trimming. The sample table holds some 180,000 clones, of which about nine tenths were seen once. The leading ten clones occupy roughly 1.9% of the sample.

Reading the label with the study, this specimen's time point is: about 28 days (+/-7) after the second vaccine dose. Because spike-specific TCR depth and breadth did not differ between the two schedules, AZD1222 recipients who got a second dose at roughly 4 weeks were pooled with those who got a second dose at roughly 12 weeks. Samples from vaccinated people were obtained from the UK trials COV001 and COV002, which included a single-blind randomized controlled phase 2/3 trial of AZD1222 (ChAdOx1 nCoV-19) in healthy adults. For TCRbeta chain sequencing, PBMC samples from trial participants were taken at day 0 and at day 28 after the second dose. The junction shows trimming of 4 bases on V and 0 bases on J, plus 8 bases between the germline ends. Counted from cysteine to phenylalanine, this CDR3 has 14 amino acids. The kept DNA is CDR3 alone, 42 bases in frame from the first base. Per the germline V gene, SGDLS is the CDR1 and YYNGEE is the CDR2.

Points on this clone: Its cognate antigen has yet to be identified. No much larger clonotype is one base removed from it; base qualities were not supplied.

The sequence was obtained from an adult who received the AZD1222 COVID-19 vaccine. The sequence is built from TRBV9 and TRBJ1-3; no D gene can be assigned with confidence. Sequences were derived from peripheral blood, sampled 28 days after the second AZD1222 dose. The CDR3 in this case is CASSIGNSGNTIYF. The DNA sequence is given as TGTGCCAGCAGCATAGGGAACTCTGGAAACACCATATATTTT.